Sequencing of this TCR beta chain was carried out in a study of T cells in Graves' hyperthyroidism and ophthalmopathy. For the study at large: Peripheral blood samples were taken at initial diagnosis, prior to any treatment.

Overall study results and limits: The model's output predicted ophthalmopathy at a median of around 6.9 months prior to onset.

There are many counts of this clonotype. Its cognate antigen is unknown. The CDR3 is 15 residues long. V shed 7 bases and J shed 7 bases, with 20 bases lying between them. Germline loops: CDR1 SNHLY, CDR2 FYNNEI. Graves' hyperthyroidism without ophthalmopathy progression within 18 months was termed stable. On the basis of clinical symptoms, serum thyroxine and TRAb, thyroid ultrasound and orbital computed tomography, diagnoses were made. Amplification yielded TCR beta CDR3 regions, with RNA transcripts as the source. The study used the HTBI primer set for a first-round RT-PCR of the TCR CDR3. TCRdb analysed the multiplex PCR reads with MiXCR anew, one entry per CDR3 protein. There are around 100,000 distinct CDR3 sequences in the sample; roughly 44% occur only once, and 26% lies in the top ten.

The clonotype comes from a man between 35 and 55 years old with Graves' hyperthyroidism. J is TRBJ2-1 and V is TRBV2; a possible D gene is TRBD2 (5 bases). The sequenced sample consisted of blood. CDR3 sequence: CASMRARAEWNEQFF. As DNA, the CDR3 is TGTGCCAGCATGAGGGCCCGAGCAGAATGGAATGAGCAGTTCTTC.